Below are 3 T cell receptor beta chains sequenced from a single sample in a study of beta chain features in type 1 diabetes (dated by TCRdb to 2016 to 2019). Library preparation employed the immunoSEQ multiplex PCR assay. The entire amount of isolated RNA was reverse transcribed using the High Capacity cDNA Reverse Transcription Kit, so the sequenced TCRB transcripts were expressed ones. TCRdb re-hosts the immuneACCESS table, in-frame sequences only. Its copies lack some clones; in the studies checked, an unresolved V gene accounts for under half of them, and the cause for the rest is not known. The sample table lists more than 300,000 clones, roughly an eighth of them with a count of one. The leading ten clones occupy approximately 0.015% of the sample. The sequenced material came from naive CD4+ T cells from blood. The cell subset or site label on this specimen signifies: true naive CD4+ T cells. All receptors come from a man aged 18 to 29 in good health.

This clone showed up just a few times. The rearrangement joins TRBV4-3 to TRBJ2-7, with D possibly matching TRBD2 (5 bases). Germline-derived CDR1 and CDR2 are LGHNA and YSLEER. Trimming cost V 3 bases and J 3 bases, with 9 bases left between them. This CDR3 spans 13 amino acids. For the CDR3, the DNA is TGCGCCAGCAGCCAGGAGGATTTCTACGAGCAGTACTTC. This gives the protein CASSQEDFYEQYF.

The chain employs TRBV5-4 and TRBJ2-7; 9 nucleotides match TRBD1. V was pared by 4 bases and J by 0 bases, with 2 bases of the junction left unmatched. The germline gives CDR1 SGHNT, CDR2 YYREEE (reference sequence). The CDR3 has 14 residues. In DNA form, the CDR3 reads TGTGCCAGCAGCCGGGACAGGGCCTCCTACGAGCAGTACTTC. Its translation: CASSRDRASYEQYF.

The gene calls are TRBV18 and TRBJ1-2, with 9 bases aligning to TRBD1. This CDR3 is 15 amino acids long. J was trimmed by 4 bases and V by 3 bases; bases with no gene match: 6. Germline values: CDR1 KGHSH, CDR2 LQKENI. CDR3: CASSPKQGATYGYTF. The CDR3 DNA sequence: TGTGCCAGCTCACCTAAACAGGGGGCGACCTATGGCTACACCTTC.